This entry features one T cell receptor (beta chain) sequence. Profiled with immunoSEQ multiplex PCR; TCRdb holds only in-frame clones, not every one. This sample has around 130,000 clones, with 75% to 95% found just once. The sample originates from a study of T cell responses to AZD1222 COVID-19 vaccine. The germline gives CDR1 MGHRA, CDR2 YSYEKL. Trimming took off 5 bases at V and 4 bases at J, with 20 bases between the two ends. The CDR3 spans 16 residues. This chain connects TRBV4-1 to TRBJ1-2; D is perhaps TRBD1 (5 bases). The sequence derives from an adult who received the AZD1222 COVID-19 vaccine. The material sequenced was peripheral blood, taken 28 days after the second AZD1222 dose. Written as DNA, the CDR3 is TGCGCCAGCAGCAATCATGGGGCGGCAAGACGCTATGGCTACACCTTC. Translation gives CASSNHGAARRYGYTF.